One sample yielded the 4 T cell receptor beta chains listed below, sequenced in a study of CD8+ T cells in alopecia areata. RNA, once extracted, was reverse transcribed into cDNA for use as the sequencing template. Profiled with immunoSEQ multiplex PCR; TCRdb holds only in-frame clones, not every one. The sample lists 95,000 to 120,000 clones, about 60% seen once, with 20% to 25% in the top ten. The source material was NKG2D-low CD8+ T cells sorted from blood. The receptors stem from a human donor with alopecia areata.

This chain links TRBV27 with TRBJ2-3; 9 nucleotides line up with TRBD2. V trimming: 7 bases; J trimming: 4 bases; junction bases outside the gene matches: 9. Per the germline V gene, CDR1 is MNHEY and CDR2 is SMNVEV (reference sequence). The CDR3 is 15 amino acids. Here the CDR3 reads CASTNAGGTPDTQYF. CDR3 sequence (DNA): TGTGCCAGCACAAATGCGGGAGGGACCCCAGATACGCAGTATTTT.

The CDR3, as DNA: TGTGCCAGCAGTTACTCGATGGGGGGGAGGGGCGAGCAGTACTTC. It yields the protein CASSYSMGGRGEQYF. The chain employs TRBV6-5 and TRBJ2-7; 7 bases map to TRBD2. Germline values: CDR1 MNHEY, CDR2 SVGAGI. Trimming removed 0 bases from V and 6 bases from J; junction bases left unmatched: 8. This CDR3 comprises 15 residues.

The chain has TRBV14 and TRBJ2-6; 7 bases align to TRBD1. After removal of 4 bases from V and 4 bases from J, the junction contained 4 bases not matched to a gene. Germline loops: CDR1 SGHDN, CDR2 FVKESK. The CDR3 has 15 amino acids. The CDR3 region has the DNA TGTGCCAGCAGCCCAACAGGGGTCGGGGCCAACGTCCTGACTTTC. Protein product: CASSPTGVGANVLTF.

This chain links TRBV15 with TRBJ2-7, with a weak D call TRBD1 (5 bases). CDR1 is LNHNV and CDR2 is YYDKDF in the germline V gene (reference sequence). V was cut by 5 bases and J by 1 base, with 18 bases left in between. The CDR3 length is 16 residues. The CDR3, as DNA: TGTGCCACCAGCCCCAATAACAGGCCGAATTCCTACGAGCAGTACTTC. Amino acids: CATSPNNRPNSYEQYF. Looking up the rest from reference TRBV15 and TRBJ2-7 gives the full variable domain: DAMVIQNPRYQVTQFGKPVTLSCSQTLNHNVMYWYQQKSSQAPKLLFHYYDKDFNNEADTPDNFQSRRPNTSFCFLDIRSPGLGDTAMYLCATSPNNRPNSYEQYFGPGTRLTVT.